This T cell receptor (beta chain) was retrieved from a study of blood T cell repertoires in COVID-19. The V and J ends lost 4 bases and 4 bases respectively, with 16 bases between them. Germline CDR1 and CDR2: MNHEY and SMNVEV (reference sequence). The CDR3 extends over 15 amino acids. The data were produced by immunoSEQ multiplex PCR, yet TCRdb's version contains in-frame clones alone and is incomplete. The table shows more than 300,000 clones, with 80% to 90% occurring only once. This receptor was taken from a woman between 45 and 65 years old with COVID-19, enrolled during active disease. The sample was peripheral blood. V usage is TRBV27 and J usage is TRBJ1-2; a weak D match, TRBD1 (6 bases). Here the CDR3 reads CASSYRGEGPYGYTF. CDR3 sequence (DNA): TGTGCCAGCAGTTATAGGGGGGAGGGACCCTATGGCTACACCTTC.